This T cell receptor (beta chain) was observed in a study of T cell repertoires in cytomegalovirus infection (dated by TCRdb to about 2019). For the wider study: Peptide stimulations targeted recently identified HLA-C-restricted CMV epitopes, whose presentation resists viral immunomodulation, together with well-studied HLA-B-restricted epitopes. The HLA type of each donor mattered for the analysis, because public TCR beta signatures pointed to carriage of CMV infection along with the matching HLA type. Overall study outcomes, separate from this receptor: In both this cohort and an independent cohort of some 380 donors, the cumulative frequency of public TCR beta family members distinguished carriers of CMV infection plus the relevant HLA type. The ex vivo response was dominated by HLA-C-restricted CMV-specific TCR beta clonotypes, which also provided the single most frequent clonotype in two of eight donors.

V drops 3 bases and J drops 7 bases, leaving 16 bases in between. The CDR3 has 15 amino acids, counting the end cysteine and phenylalanine. The retained sequence is limited to the CDR3, 45 bases, with the frame set at the first base. Remarks on this clonotype: The antigen it recognizes is unknown. No quality values exist for individual bases; no much larger clone is one base distant.

The instrument given in TCRdb is Illumina HiSeq 1500. Using fastp at Q25 and MiXCR, TCRdb reprocessed the public reads and kept productive beta chains. CDR3 protein sequences are deduplicated, and each keeps its most common genes and DNA. The sample table lists approximately 1,000,000 distinct CDR3 sequences, 30% to 40% of them with a count of one. Together, the top ten hold 13% of the sample. Sample treatment or condition, as interpreted from the label and publication: in vitro stimulation with specific CMV peptide epitopes to enrich CMV-specific T cells. The chain uses TRBV12-3 or TRBV12-4 and TRBJ2-1; the best D guess is TRBD2, with 7 bases matching. The source is a human donor in good health (CMV status not recorded). Some clones in this sample may be carry-over from other donors' samples. The specimen was cultured CD8+ T cells from PBMCs, collected from culture after CMV antigen stimulation. The CDR3 protein: CASSFPGGPGNEQFF. The DNA is TGTGCCAGCAGTTTCCCCGGGGGGCCAGGGAATGAGCAGTTCTTC.